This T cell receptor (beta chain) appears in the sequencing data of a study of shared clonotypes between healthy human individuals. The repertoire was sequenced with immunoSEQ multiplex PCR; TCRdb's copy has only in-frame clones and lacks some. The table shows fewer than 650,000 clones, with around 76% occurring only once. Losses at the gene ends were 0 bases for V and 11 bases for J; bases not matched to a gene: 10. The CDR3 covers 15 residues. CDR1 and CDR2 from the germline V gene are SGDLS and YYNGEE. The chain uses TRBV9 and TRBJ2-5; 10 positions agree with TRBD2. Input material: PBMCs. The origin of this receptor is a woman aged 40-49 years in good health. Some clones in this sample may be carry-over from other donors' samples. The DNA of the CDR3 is TGTGCCAGCAGCGTAGAAGCGGGAGGGTTCGAAGAGCAGTACTTC. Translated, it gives CASSVEAGGFEEQYF.